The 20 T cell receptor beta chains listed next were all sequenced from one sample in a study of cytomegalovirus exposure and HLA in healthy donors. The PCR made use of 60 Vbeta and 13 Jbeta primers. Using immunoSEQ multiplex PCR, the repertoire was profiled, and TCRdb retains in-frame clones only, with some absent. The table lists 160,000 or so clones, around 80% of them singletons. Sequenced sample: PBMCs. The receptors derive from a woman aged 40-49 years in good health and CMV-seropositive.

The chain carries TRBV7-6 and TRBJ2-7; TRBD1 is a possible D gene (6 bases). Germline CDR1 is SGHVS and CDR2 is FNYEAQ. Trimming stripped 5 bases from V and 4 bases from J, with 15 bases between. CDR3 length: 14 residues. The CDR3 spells CASSPGTSDYEQYF. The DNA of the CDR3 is TGTGCCAGCAGCCCCGGGACATCCGATTACGAGCAGTACTTC.

The DNA for the CDR3 is TGTGCCGCCAGACAGGGTTTAGGCCCCTACGAGCAGTACTTC. The encoded protein is CAARQGLGPYEQYF. The chain employs TRBV10-3 and TRBJ2-7; 7 nucleotides align to TRBD1. This CDR3 comprises 14 residues. Germline V gives CDR1 ENHRY, CDR2 SYGVKD. V gave up 11 bases and J gave up 2 bases; unmatched junction bases: 12.

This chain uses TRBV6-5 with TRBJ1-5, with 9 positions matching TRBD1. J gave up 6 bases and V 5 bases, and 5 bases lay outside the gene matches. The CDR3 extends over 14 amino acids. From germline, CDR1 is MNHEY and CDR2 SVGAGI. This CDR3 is CASSARDRVQPQHF. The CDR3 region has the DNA TGTGCCAGCAGTGCCCGGGACAGGGTTCAGCCCCAGCATTTT.

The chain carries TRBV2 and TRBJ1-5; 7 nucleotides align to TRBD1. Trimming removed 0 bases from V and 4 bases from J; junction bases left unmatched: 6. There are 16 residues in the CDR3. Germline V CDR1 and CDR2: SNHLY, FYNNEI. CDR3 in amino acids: CASSEAHRGSNQPQHF. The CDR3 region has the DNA TGTGCCAGCAGTGAAGCGCACAGGGGTTCAAATCAGCCCCAGCATTTT.

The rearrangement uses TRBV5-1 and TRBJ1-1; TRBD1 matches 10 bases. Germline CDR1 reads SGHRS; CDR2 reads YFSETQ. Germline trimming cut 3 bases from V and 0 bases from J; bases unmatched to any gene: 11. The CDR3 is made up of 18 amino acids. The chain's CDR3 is CASSYFAPGQGMNTEAFF. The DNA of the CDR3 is TGCGCCAGCAGCTACTTTGCCCCGGGACAGGGGATGAACACTGAAGCTTTCTTT.

This CDR3 reads CASSQDRQHYEQYF. The CDR3 DNA reads as TGTGCCAGCAGCCAAGATCGGCAGCACTACGAGCAGTACTTC. This chain joins TRBV4-2 and TRBJ2-5; no reliable D call. The J call may be in error: the DNA end matches TRBJ2-7 better. This CDR3 has 14 residues. Germline CDR1 and CDR2: LGHNA and YNFKEQ.

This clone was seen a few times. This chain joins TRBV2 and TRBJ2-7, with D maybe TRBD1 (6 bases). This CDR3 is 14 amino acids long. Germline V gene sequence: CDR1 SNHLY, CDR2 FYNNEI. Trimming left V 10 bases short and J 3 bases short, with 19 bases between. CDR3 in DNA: TGTGCCAATACCCCGGGACACCAATACTACGAGCAGTACTTC. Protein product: CANTPGHQYYEQYF.

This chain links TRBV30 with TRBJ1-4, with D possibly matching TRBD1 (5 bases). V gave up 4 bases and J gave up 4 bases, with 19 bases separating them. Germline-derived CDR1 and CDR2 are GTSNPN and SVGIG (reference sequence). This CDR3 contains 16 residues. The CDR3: CAWTSGGALLNEKLFF. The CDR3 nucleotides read TGTGCCTGGACGAGTGGCGGGGCATTACTTAATGAAAAACTGTTTTTT.

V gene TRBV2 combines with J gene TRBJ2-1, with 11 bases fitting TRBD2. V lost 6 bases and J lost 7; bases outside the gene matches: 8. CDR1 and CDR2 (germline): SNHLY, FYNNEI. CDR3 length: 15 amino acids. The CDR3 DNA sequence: TGTGCCAGCAGAAATAGCGGGGGGGGTAGAAATGAGCAGTTCTTC. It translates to CASRNSGGGRNEQFF.

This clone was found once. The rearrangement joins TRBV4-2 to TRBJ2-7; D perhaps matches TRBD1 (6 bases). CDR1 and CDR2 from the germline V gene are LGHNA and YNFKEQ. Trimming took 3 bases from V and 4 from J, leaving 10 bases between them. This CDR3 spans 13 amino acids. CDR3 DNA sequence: TGTGCCAGCAGCCATGCAGGGGCTTACGAGCAGTACTTC. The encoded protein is CASSHAGAYEQYF.

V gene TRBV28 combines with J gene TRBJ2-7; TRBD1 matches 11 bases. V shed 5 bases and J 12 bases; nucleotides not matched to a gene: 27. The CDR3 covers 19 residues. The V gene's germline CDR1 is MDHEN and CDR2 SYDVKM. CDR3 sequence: CASSPPGQGVGIVGYGWYF. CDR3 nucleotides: TGTGCCAGCAGTCCCCCGGGACAGGGGGTAGGAATTGTAGGGTATGGATGGTACTTC.

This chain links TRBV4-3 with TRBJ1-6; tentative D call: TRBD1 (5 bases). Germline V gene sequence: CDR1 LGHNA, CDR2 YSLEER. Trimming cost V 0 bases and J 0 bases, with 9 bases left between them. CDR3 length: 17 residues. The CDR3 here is CASSQEGGSSYNSPLHF. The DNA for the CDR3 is TGCGCCAGCAGCCAAGAGGGGGGAAGCTCCTATAATTCACCCCTCCACTTT.

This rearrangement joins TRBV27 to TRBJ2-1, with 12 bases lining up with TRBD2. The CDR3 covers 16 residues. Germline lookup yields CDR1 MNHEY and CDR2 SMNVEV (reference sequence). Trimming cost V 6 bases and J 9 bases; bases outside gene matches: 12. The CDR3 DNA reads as TGTGCCAGCAGCCCCTTGCTAGCGGGGGGGCCAGGTGAGCAGTTCTTC. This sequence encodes CASSPLLAGGPGEQFF.

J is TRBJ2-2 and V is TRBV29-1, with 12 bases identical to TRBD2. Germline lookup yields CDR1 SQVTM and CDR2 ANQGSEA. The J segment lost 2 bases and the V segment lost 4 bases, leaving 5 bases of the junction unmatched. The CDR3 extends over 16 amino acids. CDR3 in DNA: TGCAGCGTTGCACTAGCGGGGGGCTCAAACACCGGGGAGCTGTTTTTT. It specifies CSVALAGGSNTGELFF.

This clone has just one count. The CDR3 region is CAIGQGAFGYTF. The CDR3 bases are TGTGCCATCGGGCAGGGGGCTTTTGGCTACACCTTC. The chain carries TRBV28 and TRBJ1-2; 8 nucleotides line up with TRBD1. CDR1 and CDR2 from the germline V gene are MDHEN and SYDVKM. The CDR3 contains 12 residues. The V gene end was trimmed by 10 bases and the J gene end by 7 bases; junction bases not matched to a gene: 8.

In DNA form, the CDR3 reads TGCGCCAGCAGCCAAGTAGCGGGGCTTCAAGAGACCCAGTACTTC. It is translated as CASSQVAGLQETQYF. The chain joins TRBV4-3 to TRBJ2-5; 8 bases agree with TRBD2. V shed 1 base, J shed 2 bases, and the junction held 3 bases outside the gene matches. The germline V gene encodes CDR1 LGHNA and CDR2 YSLEER. The CDR3 sequence is 15 residues long.

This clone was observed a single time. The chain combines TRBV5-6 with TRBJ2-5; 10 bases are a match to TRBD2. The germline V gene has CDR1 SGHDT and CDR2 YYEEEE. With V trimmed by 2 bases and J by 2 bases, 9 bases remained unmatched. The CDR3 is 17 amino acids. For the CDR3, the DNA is TGTGCCAGCAGCTTCAAAACTAGCGGGGCCCGACAAGAGACCCAGTACTTC. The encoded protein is CASSFKTSGARQETQYF. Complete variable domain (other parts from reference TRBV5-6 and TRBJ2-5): DAGVTQSPTHLIKTRGQQVTLRCSPKSGHDTVSWYQQALGQGPQFIFQYYEEEERQRGNFPDRFSGHQFPNYSSELNVNALLLGDSALYLCASSFKTSGARQETQYFGPGTRLLVL.

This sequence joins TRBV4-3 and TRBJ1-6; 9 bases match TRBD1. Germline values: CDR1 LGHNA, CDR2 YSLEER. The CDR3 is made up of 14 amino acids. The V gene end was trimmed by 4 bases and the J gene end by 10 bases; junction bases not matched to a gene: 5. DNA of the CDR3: TGCGCCAGCAGCCGGGACAGGGCCTACTCACCCCTCCACTTT. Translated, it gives CASSRDRAYSPLHF.

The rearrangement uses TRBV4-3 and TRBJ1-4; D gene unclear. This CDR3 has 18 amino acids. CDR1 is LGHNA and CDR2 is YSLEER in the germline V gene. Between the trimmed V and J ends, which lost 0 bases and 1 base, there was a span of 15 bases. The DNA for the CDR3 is TGCGCCAGCAGCCAAGATAGCCCCTCGGGGTTAACTAATGAAAAACTGTTTTTT. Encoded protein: CASSQDSPSGLTNEKLFF.

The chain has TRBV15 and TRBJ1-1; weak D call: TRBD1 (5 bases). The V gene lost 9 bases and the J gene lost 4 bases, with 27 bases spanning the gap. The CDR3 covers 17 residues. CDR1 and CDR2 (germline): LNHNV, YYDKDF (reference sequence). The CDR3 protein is CATAGPGFFGFATEAFF. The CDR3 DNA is TGTGCCACGGCGGGACCGGGGTTCTTTGGGTTCGCCACTGAAGCTTTCTTT.